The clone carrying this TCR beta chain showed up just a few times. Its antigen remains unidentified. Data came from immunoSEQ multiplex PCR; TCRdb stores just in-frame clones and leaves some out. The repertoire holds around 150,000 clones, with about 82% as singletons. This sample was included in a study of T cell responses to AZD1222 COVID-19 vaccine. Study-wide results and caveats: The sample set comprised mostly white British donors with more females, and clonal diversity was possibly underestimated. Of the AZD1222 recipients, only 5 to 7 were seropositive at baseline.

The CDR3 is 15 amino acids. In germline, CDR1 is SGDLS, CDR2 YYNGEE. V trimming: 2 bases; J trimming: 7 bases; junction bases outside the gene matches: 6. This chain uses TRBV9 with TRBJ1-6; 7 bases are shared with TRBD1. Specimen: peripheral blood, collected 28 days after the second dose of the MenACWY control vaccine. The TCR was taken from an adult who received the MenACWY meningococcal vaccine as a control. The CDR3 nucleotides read TGTGCCAGCAGCGTCGATGGACAGGAGAATTCACCCCTCCACTTT. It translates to CASSVDGQENSPLHF.